These 27 T cell receptor beta chains were all obtained from the same sample, sequenced in a study of OX40 agonist ivuxolimab in advanced cancers. Profiling relied on immunoSEQ multiplex PCR, and the TCRdb table lists in-frame clones only, not all of them. The table lists 80,000 to 100,000 clones, 92% of them singletons. Sequencing used CD4+ or CD8+ T cells sorted from blood, obtained in a trial of the OX40 agonist ivuxolimab. The origin of the receptors is an adult with an advanced solid tumor such as melanoma, head and neck, liver or kidney cancer.

The chain links TRBV5-4 to TRBJ2-4; 7 bases map to TRBD1. Looked up from germline, CDR1 is SGHNT and CDR2 is YYREEE (reference sequence). This CDR3 has 16 residues. The J segment lost 2 bases and the V segment lost 2 bases, leaving 7 bases of the junction unmatched. The CDR3 region is CASSFEGGLTKNIQYF. The CDR3 DNA follows: TGTGCCAGCAGCTTCGAAGGGGGCTTAACCAAAAACATTCAGTACTTC. Variable domain in full (rest from reference TRBV5-4 and TRBJ2-4): ETGVTQSPTHLIKTRGQQVTLRCSSQSGHNTVSWYQQALGQGPQFIFQYYREEENGRGNFPPRFSGLQFPNYSSELNVNALELDDSALYLCASSFEGGLTKNIQYFGAGTRLSVL.

The chain recombines TRBV11-2 with TRBJ1-1; D call uncertain. The CDR3 consists of 14 residues. Trimming cost V 6 bases and J 3 bases, with 14 bases left between them. From germline, CDR1 is SGHAT and CDR2 FQNNGV. CDR3: CASRPDGVYTEAFF. CDR3 bases: TGTGCCAGCAGGCCCGACGGGGTATACACTGAAGCTTTCTTT.

In this sample, this clone turned up once. The genes are TRBV13 and TRBJ2-5, with no clear D. Germline CDR1 and CDR2: PRHDT and FYEKMQ (reference sequence). The CDR3 covers 12 residues. V was cut by 2 bases and J by 0 bases, with 1 base left in between. The CDR3 sequence: CASSLYQETQYF. In DNA, the CDR3 is TGTGCCAGCAGCTTATACCAAGAGACCCAGTACTTC.

The CDR3 region has the DNA TGTGCCAGCAGCTTACCTTTGGCCTCTGGGGCCAACGTCCTGACTTTC. It is translated as CASSLPLASGANVLTF. The rearrangement uses TRBV7-9 and TRBJ2-6; D gene ambiguous. Deletions cut 2 bases from V and 0 bases from J, with 8 bases between. This CDR3 is 16 amino acids long. Germline V gene data show CDR1 as SEHNR and CDR2 as FQNEAQ (reference sequence).

This sequence joins TRBV7-3 and TRBJ2-7; 8 nucleotides match TRBD1. The length of the CDR3 is 13 residues. After removal of 4 bases from V and 6 bases from J, the junction contained 5 bases not matched to a gene. Germline V lookup: CDR1 SGHTA, CDR2 FQGTGA. CDR3 protein: CASSSDRVGEQYF. CDR3 in DNA: TGTGCCAGCAGCTCGGACAGGGTGGGCGAGCAGTACTTC.

The chain employs TRBV9 and TRBJ1-3; no reliable D call. The CDR3 contains 15 residues. The germline V and J ends were trimmed by 0 bases and 0 bases, with 7 bases remaining between them. Germline V gives CDR1 SGDLS, CDR2 YYNGEE. In DNA form, the CDR3 reads TGTGCCAGCAGCGTAGTGGGGAGCTCTGGAAACACCATATATTTT. Protein product: CASSVVGSSGNTIYF.

The CDR3 coding sequence is TGTGCCAGCAGTCCACCGACACTTAGGGACACTGAAGCTTTCTTT. Translating it yields CASSPPTLRDTEAFF. V is TRBV27 and J is TRBJ1-1; no clear D. Germline values: CDR1 MNHEY, CDR2 SMNVEV (reference sequence). Between the trimmed V and J ends, which lost 5 bases and 3 bases, there was a span of 16 bases. The CDR3 has 15 amino acids.

V usage is TRBV2 and J usage is TRBJ2-7; 8 bases are a match to TRBD1. V was clipped by 2 bases and J by 3 bases; unmatched bases: 3. Germline V gene sequence: CDR1 SNHLY, CDR2 FYNNEI. CDR3 size: 14 residues. The CDR3 nucleotides read TGTGCCAGCAGTGAATTAGGACAGGGCTACGAGCAGTACTTC. Protein sequence: CASSELGQGYEQYF.

The chain is built from TRBV10-3 and TRBJ2-7; 9 nucleotides line up with TRBD2. With 6 bases clipped from V and 3 bases from J, the junction kept 6 bases outside the gene matches. The V gene's germline CDR1 is ENHRY and CDR2 SYGVKD. The CDR3 loop spans 14 amino acids. CDR3 amino acids: CAIRTSGSNYEQYF. For the CDR3, the DNA is TGTGCCATCAGGACTAGCGGAAGTAACTACGAGCAGTACTTC.

This chain joins TRBV6-6 and TRBJ2-7; possible D gene TRBD2, 5 bases. CDR1 is MNHNY and CDR2 is SVGAGI in the germline V gene (reference sequence). The V end was cut by 7 bases, the J end by 2 bases, with 12 bases between. This CDR3 is 13 amino acids long. The CDR3 DNA sequence: TGTGCCAGCATGGAGACTAACGCCTACGAGCAGTACTTC. Translation: CASMETNAYEQYF.

The rearrangement uses TRBV9 and TRBJ2-2; 9 nucleotides agree with TRBD2. From germline, CDR1 is SGDLS and CDR2 YYNGEE. V was clipped by 2 bases and J by 10 bases; unmatched bases: 9. The CDR3 covers 15 residues. DNA for the CDR3: TGTGCCAGCAGCGTTTGGCGGGAGGGCCGGGAGGAGCTGTTTTTT. It codes for CASSVWREGREELFF.

This sequence joins TRBV7-9 and TRBJ1-2, with TRBD1 as a possible D gene (6 bases). This CDR3 is 13 amino acids long. Trimming pared 1 base from V and 6 bases from J, leaving 9 bases between. In germline, CDR1 is SEHNR, CDR2 FQNEAQ (reference sequence). CDR3 region: CASSLEGVDGYTF. CDR3 coding DNA: TGTGCCAGCAGCTTAGAGGGGGTAGATGGCTACACCTTC.

The chain has TRBV7-3 and TRBJ2-7; D is tentatively TRBD1 or TRBD2 (5 bases each). Trimming took off 0 bases at V and 4 bases at J, with 13 bases between the two ends. The CDR3 consists of 15 residues. The germline V gene has CDR1 SGHTA and CDR2 FQGTGA. The CDR3 DNA sequence: TGTGCCAGCAGCTTAACACGGACCGAGGGGTACGAGCAGTACTTC. Its translation: CASSLTRTEGYEQYF.

The chain uses TRBV5-1 and TRBJ2-1, with D perhaps matching TRBD1 (6 bases). The CDR3 is 15 residues long. CDR1 and CDR2 from the germline V gene are SGHRS and YFSETQ. V lost 4 bases to trimming and J lost 1 base, with 12 bases between them. Here the CDR3 DNA reads TGCGCCAGCAGCGTCTCCCAGGGGTCCTACAATGAGCAGTTCTTC. Amino acid sequence: CASSVSQGSYNEQFF. Combining the CDR3 with reference TRBV5-1 and TRBJ2-1 gives the whole variable domain KAGVTQTPRYLIKTRGQQVTLSCSPISGHRSVSWYQQTPGQGLQFLFEYFSETQRNKGNFPGRFSGRQFSNSRSEMNVSTLELGDSALYLCASSVSQGSYNEQFFGPGTRLTVL.

As for this clone: Its ends do not fully match the called genes, so a read error is possible. The chain joins TRBV18 to TRBJ1-4; D remains unclear. The CDR3 loop spans 14 amino acids. Germline lookup yields CDR1 KGHSH and CDR2 LQKENI. The CDR3 DNA is TGTGCCAGCTCGCCACAGTCAACTAATGAAAAACTGTTTTTT. Its protein is CASSPQSTNEKLFF.

The chain combines TRBV5-5 with TRBJ1-1, with D possibly matching TRBD1 (6 bases). The CDR3 contains 14 residues. CDR1 is SGHKS and CDR2 is YYEKEE in the germline V gene (reference sequence). The V gene lost 6 bases and the J gene lost 3 bases, with 15 bases spanning the gap. CDR3 sequence reads: CASIQQGTYTEAFF. The CDR3 nucleotides read TGTGCCAGCATCCAGCAGGGGACTTACACTGAAGCTTTCTTT.

The chain recombines TRBV10-1 with TRBJ2-7; 7 positions match TRBD1. V gave up 0 bases and J gave up 9 bases; unmatched junction bases: 11. The germline gives CDR1 WNHNN, CDR2 SYGVQD (reference sequence). The CDR3 spans 15 residues. CDR3 residues: CASSESWDSASRQYF. CDR3 DNA sequence: TGCGCCAGCAGTGAGTCGTGGGACAGTGCTTCGCGGCAGTACTTC.

The chain uses TRBV30 and TRBJ1-2, with D maybe TRBD1 (5 bases). Germline-derived CDR1 and CDR2 are GTSNPN and SVGIG (reference sequence). The CDR3 is 16 residues long. Trimming stripped 7 bases from V and 4 bases from J, with 25 bases between. The CDR3 is CAFQRGGAGSTYGYTF. The CDR3 DNA follows: TGTGCCTTCCAAAGGGGAGGGGCAGGGTCGACCTATGGCTACACCTTC. The full variable domain, its missing parts supplied by reference TRBV30 and TRBJ1-2, is SQTIHQWPATLVQPVGSPLSLECTVEGTSNPNLYWYRQAAGRGLQLLFYSVGIGQISSEVPQNLSASRPQDRQFILSSKKLLLSDSGFYLCAFQRGGAGSTYGYTFGSGTRLTVV.

The count of this clone is one. The V and J genes are TRBV11-3 and TRBJ2-7; tentatively, D is TRBD1 (6 bases). From germline, CDR1 is SGHNT and CDR2 YENEEA. CDR3 length: 12 amino acids. Trimming took off 4 bases at V and 4 bases at J, with 8 bases between the two ends. The CDR3 nucleotides read TGTGCCAGCAGCTCACAGGGTTACGAGCAGTACTTC. It codes for CASSSQGYEQYF.

The genes are TRBV30 and TRBJ2-5; the D gene is possibly TRBD1 (6 bases). The germline V gene has CDR1 GTSNPN and CDR2 SVGIG (reference sequence). V was trimmed by 5 bases and J by 2 bases, leaving 12 bases between them. The CDR3 length is 13 residues. CDR3 nucleotides: TGTGCCTGGCGATCACAGGGACAAGAGACCCAGTACTTC. Translated, it gives CAWRSQGQETQYF.

The rearrangement uses TRBV4-1 and TRBJ1-2, with D perhaps TRBD1 (6 bases). Trimming removed 0 bases at V and 5 bases at J, with 19 bases between. CDR1 and CDR2 (germline): MGHRA, YSYEKL. The CDR3 sequence is 17 residues long. The CDR3 nucleotides are TGCGCCAGCAGCCAAGAGTCCCGGACAGACCCACCTTATGGCTACACCTTC. Translation gives CASSQESRTDPPYGYTF.

This chain connects TRBV6-6 to TRBJ1-4; 9 bases fit TRBD1. This CDR3 comprises 15 residues. Germline values: CDR1 MNHNY, CDR2 SVGAGI (reference sequence). Losses at the gene ends were 5 bases for V and 7 bases for J; bases not matched to a gene: 8. CDR3 bases: TGTGCCAGCAGTATCCACAGGGGGCAAAGTGAAAAACTGTTTTTT. Amino acid sequence: CASSIHRGQSEKLFF.

This clone was found a few times. The chain carries TRBV2 and TRBJ2-7, with D possibly called TRBD1 or TRBD2 (5 bases each). This CDR3 region has 13 residues. With 4 bases removed from V and 5 bases from J, the gap between germline ends came to 12 bases. Germline V gene sequence: CDR1 SNHLY, CDR2 FYNNEI. The CDR3 coding sequence is TGTGCCAGCAGTGTTGGCAGGGACGACGAGCAGTACTTC. This codes for CASSVGRDDEQYF.

The rearrangement uses TRBV29-1 and TRBJ1-2; a weak D match, TRBD1 (6 bases). The CDR3 covers 13 residues. V dropped 1 base and J dropped 5 bases, with 11 bases sitting between them. Germline V gives CDR1 SQVTM, CDR2 ANQGSEA. CDR3 in amino acids: CSVEVGRGYGYTF. The CDR3 DNA reads TGCAGCGTTGAAGTCGGAAGGGGGTATGGCTACACCTTC. The variable domain in full, completed from reference TRBV29-1 and TRBJ1-2, reads SAVISQKPSRDICQRGTSLTIQCQVDSQVTMMFWYRQQPGQSLTLIATANQGSEATYESGFVIDKFPISRPNLTFSTLTVSNMSPEDSSIYLCSVEVGRGYGYTFGSGTRLTVV.

The chain combines TRBV30 with TRBJ2-2, with D uncertain. The CDR3 runs 12 residues. The V and J ends lost 8 bases and 9 bases respectively, with 16 bases between them. The germline V gene has CDR1 GTSNPN and CDR2 SVGIG (reference sequence). The CDR3 nucleotides are TGTGCCAGCCAATGGGGTTTCTGGGAGCTGTTTTTT. Its protein product is CASQWGFWELFF.

The chain couples TRBV5-6 to TRBJ1-1; D is undetermined. The CDR3 extends over 13 amino acids. CDR1 is SGHDT, CDR2 YYEEEE, per germline. Trimming pared 4 bases from V and 1 base from J, leaving 8 bases between. CDR3: CASSLSENTEAFF. The CDR3 coding sequence is TGTGCCAGCAGCCTCTCAGAGAACACTGAAGCTTTCTTT.

CDR3 amino acids: CAWRWSSAGNTIYF. CDR3 coding DNA: TGTGCCTGGAGATGGTCCTCTGCAGGAAACACCATATATTTT. The chain joins TRBV30 to TRBJ1-3, with D uncertain. Between the trimmed V and J ends, which lost 3 bases and 4 bases, there was a span of 13 bases. Germline CDR1 reads GTSNPN; CDR2 reads SVGIG (reference sequence). The CDR3 spans 14 residues.